Here is one T cell receptor (beta chain) with its context. Its target is not known. This record comes from a study of T cell responses to AZD1222 COVID-19 vaccine. From germline, CDR1 is SGHKS and CDR2 YYEKEE (reference sequence). Trimming removed 7 bases from V and 3 bases from J, with 11 bases in between. The CDR3 is 13 residues long. General study points: Repertoires were obtained only post-peak T cell response. Spike-specific TCR breadth and depth grew following two AZD1222 doses.

Sequencing was performed with immunoSEQ multiplex PCR; in TCRdb, only in-frame clones are kept and a portion is missing. The sample has approximately 110,000 clones; roughly 90% are singletons. Sample: peripheral blood, taken 28 days after the second AZD1222 dose. The genes are TRBV5-5 and TRBJ1-5; no firm D call. The sequence was collected from an adult who received the AZD1222 COVID-19 vaccine. The CDR3 DNA follows: TGTGCCAGCGCAGCCGAGGTCAATCAGCCCCAGCATTTT. It yields the protein CASAAEVNQPQHF.